These 32 T cell receptor beta chains were all obtained from the same sample, sequenced in a study of blood T cell repertoires in COVID-19 (dated by TCRdb to 2020 to 2022). Receptor libraries were prepared by the immunoSEQ multiplex PCR assay. TCRdb stores this immuneACCESS table with in-frame sequences only. Part of the clones is absent; in the studies checked, under half of the shortfall reflects unresolved V genes, and no reason is known for the rest. The sample profile shows about 220,000 clones; around 84% of them were found once. Of the sample, around 5.5% falls within the top ten clones. The sample comprised peripheral blood. Source of these receptors: a woman aged 55-69 years who had recovered from COVID-19.

This sequence joins TRBV12-5 and TRBJ1-2; TRBD1 might be the D (6 bases). The V gene's germline CDR1 is LGHNT and CDR2 FRNRAP. The CDR3 totals 15 residues. Trimming pared 4 bases from V and 1 base from J, leaving 13 bases between. The CDR3 nucleotides read TGTGCTAGTGGTTCCTCGGACAGTTTTAACTATGGCTACACCTTC. Protein sequence: CASGSSDSFNYGYTF. The entire variable domain, with the rest obtained from reference TRBV12-5 and TRBJ1-2, is as follows: DARVTQTPRHKVTEMGQEVTMRCQPILGHNTVFWYRQTMMQGLELLAYFRNRAPLDDSGMPKDRFSAEMPDATLATLKIQPSEPRDSAVYFCASGSSDSFNYGYTFGSGTRLTVV.

As concerns this clone: Other DNA variants within this sample encode the same CDR3. V usage is TRBV7-3 and J usage is TRBJ1-1; D not resolved. This CDR3 has 13 residues. The germline V gene encodes CDR1 SGHTA and CDR2 FQGTGA. V was trimmed by 3 bases and J by 0 bases, leaving 5 bases between them. The CDR3 loop is CASSFQMNTEAFF. The CDR3 DNA sequence: TGTGCCAGCAGCTTCCAAATGAACACTGAAGCTTTCTTT.

The V gene is TRBV3-1 (or the pseudogene TRBV3-2), the J gene TRBJ1-2; 7 bases map to TRBD1. Germline V gene data show CDR1 as LGHDT and CDR2 as YNNKEL (reference sequence). J lost 8 bases, V lost 4 bases, and 13 bases had no gene match. The CDR3 runs to 15 residues. CDR3 coding DNA: TGTGCCAGCAGCCCGGCAAGGGGGCAATTGAGAGGCTACACCTTC. This encodes CASSPARGQLRGYTF.

This clone was found a few times. The CDR3 coding sequence is TGTGCCAGTAAGTTTCTTGGTCTCAGGGAGGGCAATCAGCCCCAGCATTTT. It translates to CASKFLGLREGNQPQHF. This chain uses TRBV19 with TRBJ1-5; tentative D call: TRBD1 (5 bases). V lost 7 bases to trimming and J lost 2 bases, with 21 bases between them. This CDR3 is built from 17 residues. Germline CDR1 and CDR2: LNHDA and SQIVND (reference sequence). The variable domain in full, completed from reference TRBV19 and TRBJ1-5, reads DGGITQSPKYLFRKEGQNVTLSCEQNLNHDAMYWYRQDPGQGLRLIYYSQIVNDFQKGDIAEGYSVSREKKESFPLTVTSAQKNPTAFYLCASKFLGLREGNQPQHFGDGTRLSIL.

V and J are TRBV5-1 and TRBJ1-6; 8 bases map to TRBD1. V gave up 5 bases and J gave up 6 bases; unmatched junction bases: 7. The CDR3 is made up of 15 amino acids. The germline V gene encodes CDR1 SGHRS and CDR2 YFSETQ. CDR3 residues: CASRLGQGGNSPLHF. CDR3 DNA sequence: TGCGCCAGCAGACTCGGACAGGGCGGTAATTCACCCCTCCACTTT.

V and J are TRBV5-1 and TRBJ2-5, with 12 bases matching TRBD2. The V and J ends lost 0 bases and 2 bases, in that order; junction bases with no gene match: 8. This CDR3 spans 18 amino acids. Germline loops: CDR1 SGHRS, CDR2 YFSETQ. The CDR3 DNA sequence: TGCGCCAGCAGCTTGGAGGCTAGCGGGGGGGAGGTACAAGAGACCCAGTACTTC. Protein sequence: CASSLEASGGEVQETQYF.

The chain has TRBV12-5 and TRBJ1-6; D is unclear. Trimming took 0 bases from V and 6 from J, leaving 18 bases between them. The CDR3 spans 18 residues. In germline, CDR1 is LGHNT, CDR2 FRNRAP. The CDR3 nucleotides read TGTGCTAGTGGTTTGGTGTCGTTTGGGCCCGCTCTTAATTCACCCCTCCACTTT. Translating it yields CASGLVSFGPALNSPLHF.

V usage is TRBV3-1 (or the pseudogene TRBV3-2) and J usage is TRBJ1-1, with 10 positions matching TRBD1. Germline-derived CDR1 and CDR2 are LGHDT and YNNKEL (reference sequence). V gave up 7 bases and J gave up 6 bases; unmatched junction bases: 5. The CDR3 contains 13 residues. Here the CDR3 DNA reads TGTGCCAGCACCCGACAGGGGGCCCCTGAAGCTTTCTTT. Translation gives CASTRQGAPEAFF.

This chain connects TRBV6-6 to TRBJ2-3; 8 bases line up with TRBD2. This CDR3 contains 20 residues. V lost 5 bases to trimming and J lost 0 bases; unmatched junction nucleotides: 19. Germline assignment: CDR1 MNHNY and CDR2 SVGAGI (reference sequence). In nucleotides, the CDR3 is TGTGCCAGCAGTCCACTCCCTACCACACTAGCGGACGGTAGCACAGATACGCAGTATTTT. Its protein is CASSPLPTTLADGSTDTQYF.

This chain connects TRBV4-2 to TRBJ2-5, with TRBD2 identical over 9 bases. The germline gives CDR1 LGHNA, CDR2 YNFKEQ. This CDR3 region has 16 residues. J lost 2 bases, V lost 0 bases, and 4 bases had no gene match. The CDR3: CASSQEVAGAQETQYF. The CDR3 DNA is TGTGCCAGCAGCCAAGAGGTAGCGGGGGCTCAAGAGACCCAGTACTTC.

The rearrangement joins TRBV7-9 to TRBJ2-1, with 12 bases that match TRBD2. The CDR3 totals 16 residues. J gave up 7 bases and V 5 bases, and 9 bases lay outside the gene matches. CDR1 and CDR2 from the germline V gene are SEHNR and FQNEAQ (reference sequence). The CDR3 region is CASSDSSGGAGNEQFF. The CDR3 nucleotides read TGTGCCAGCAGCGATTCTAGCGGGGGGGCCGGGAATGAGCAGTTCTTC.

This clone was seen a single time. The rearrangement links TRBV5-1 to TRBJ1-4, with D uncertain. Germline assignment: CDR1 SGHRS and CDR2 YFSETQ. The CDR3 sequence is 14 residues long. V lost 4 bases to trimming and J lost 3 bases, with 10 bases between them. CDR3 amino acids: CASSPDSANEKLFF. The CDR3 nucleotides read TGCGCCAGCAGCCCTGACTCGGCTAATGAAAAACTGTTTTTT.

The chain employs TRBV28 and TRBJ2-5; 7 bases line up with TRBD2. Germline CDR1 and CDR2: MDHEN and SYDVKM. This CDR3 is 16 amino acids long. Trimming cost V 3 bases and J 4 bases; bases outside gene matches: 11. In DNA, the CDR3 is TGTGCCAGCAGTTTTGCGGGGGAGGCCGCGCTAGAGACCCAGTACTTC. Protein sequence: CASSFAGEAALETQYF. Looking up the rest from reference TRBV28 and TRBJ2-5 gives the full variable domain: DVKVTQSSRYLVKRTGEKVFLECVQDMDHENMFWYRQDPGLGLRLIYFSYDVKMKEKGDIPEGYSVSREKKERFSLILESASTNQTSMYLCASSFAGEAALETQYFGPGTRLLVL.

The chain recombines TRBV18 with TRBJ1-5; perhaps TRBD1 as D (5 bases). The germline CDR1 and CDR2 sequences are KGHSH and LQKENI. The length of the CDR3 is 15 residues. Trimming cost V 5 bases and J 4 bases, with 15 bases left between them. CDR3 protein: CASSSRDRGNQPQHF. CDR3 DNA: TGTGCCAGCTCATCACGAGACAGAGGAAATCAGCCCCAGCATTTT. The complete variable domain, with remaining parts taken from reference TRBV18 and TRBJ1-5, reads NAGVMQNPRHLVRRRGQEARLRCSPMKGHSHVYWYRQLPEEGLKFMVYLQKENIIDESGMPKERFSAEFPKEGPSILRIQQVVRGDSAAYFCASSSRDRGNQPQHFGDGTRLSIL.

DNA of the CDR3: TGTGCCAGCAGATGGGACAGGAGGGGCTACACCTTC. Translation gives CASRWDRRGYTF. The chain recombines TRBV2 with TRBJ1-2; 8 positions match TRBD1. The CDR3 has 12 residues. Germline CDR1 and CDR2: SNHLY and FYNNEI. The junction had 5 bases not matched to a gene; V was cut back by 6 bases and J by 8 bases.

The genes are TRBV5-1 and TRBJ1-2; D ambiguous. The CDR3 covers 13 residues. The germline V gene encodes CDR1 SGHRS and CDR2 YFSETQ. V was clipped by 0 bases and J by 6 bases, with 9 bases between them. In DNA form, the CDR3 reads TGCGCCAGCAGCTTGGCTATACGGGATGGCTACACCTTC. Its translation: CASSLAIRDGYTF.

J is TRBJ2-2 and V is TRBV9; possible D gene TRBD2, 6 bases. The CDR3 contains 15 residues. Germline V CDR1 and CDR2: SGDLS, YYNGEE. The ends were cut back, 0 bases at V and 6 bases at J, with 12 bases in the middle. The chain's CDR3 is CASSVAGVRPGELFF. Here the CDR3 DNA reads TGTGCCAGCAGCGTAGCGGGGGTTCGACCCGGGGAGCTGTTTTTT. The variable domain in full, completed from reference TRBV9 and TRBJ2-2, reads DSGVTQTPKHLITATGQRVTLRCSPRSGDLSVYWYQQSLDQGLQFLIQYYNGEERAKGNILERFSAQQFPDLHSELNLSSLELGDSALYFCASSVAGVRPGELFFGEGSRLTVL.

The rearrangement uses TRBV7-2 and TRBJ1-1; D is uncertain. Germline assignment: CDR1 SGHTA and CDR2 FQGNSA. The length of the CDR3 is 14 residues. The V end lost 4 bases, the J end lost 5 bases, and 14 bases lay between the germline ends. The DNA for the CDR3 is TGTGCCAGCAGCTATAGCGGAGCGGCTACTGAAGCTTTCTTT. Protein sequence: CASSYSGAATEAFF.

V and J are TRBV9 and TRBJ1-4; D not certain. The V end was cut by 3 bases, the J end by 4 bases, with 4 bases between. Germline lookup yields CDR1 SGDLS and CDR2 YYNGEE. The CDR3 spans 12 residues. CDR3 sequence reads: CASSANNEKLFF. In DNA form, the CDR3 reads TGTGCCAGCAGCGCAAATAATGAAAAACTGTTTTTT.

This clone was found once. This rearrangement joins TRBV5-5 to TRBJ1-3; TRBD1 aligns across 7 bases. There are 15 residues in the CDR3. CDR1 is SGHKS and CDR2 is YYEKEE in the germline V gene (reference sequence). J gave up 2 bases and V 0 bases, and 2 bases lay outside the gene matches. The CDR3 sequence: CASSLDTGAGNTIYF. DNA for the CDR3: TGTGCCAGCAGCTTGGACACAGGGGCTGGAAACACCATATATTTT. The variable domain in full, completed from reference TRBV5-5 and TRBJ1-3, reads DAGVTQSPTHLIKTRGQQVTLRCSPISGHKSVSWYQQVLGQGPQFIFQYYEKEERGRGNFPDRFSARQFPNYSSELNVNALLLGDSALYLCASSLDTGAGNTIYFGEGSWLTVV.

The chain recombines TRBV21-1 with TRBJ2-3; TRBD2, the table's D call, lacks a check against the DNA. TRBV21-1 is shown as a pseudogene. The CDR3 has 16 residues. In DNA, the CDR3 is TGTGCCAGCAGCGCGCGGACTAGCGGGGGAAGGGCTACGCAGTATTTT. It encodes CASSARTSGGRATQYF.

The rearrangement links TRBV9 to TRBJ2-4; 11 bases match TRBD1. The CDR3 is 16 residues long. Unmatched junction bases numbered 5, after V lost 5 bases and J lost 1 base. Germline V gene sequence: CDR1 SGDLS, CDR2 YYNGEE. The CDR3 loop reads CASSLGQGVAKNIQYF. In DNA form, the CDR3 reads TGTGCCAGCAGTCTGGGACAGGGGGTTGCCAAAAACATTCAGTACTTC.

This clone was seen a handful of times. The V gene is TRBV28, the J gene TRBJ1-1; D remains ambiguous. The germline V and J ends were trimmed by 3 bases and 0 bases, with 5 bases remaining between them. The CDR3 extends over 13 amino acids. CDR1 is MDHEN, CDR2 SYDVKM, per germline. The CDR3 protein is CASSFQVNTEAFF. In nucleotides, the CDR3 is TGTGCCAGCAGTTTCCAGGTGAACACTGAAGCTTTCTTT.

This CDR3 is CASSENRDRGRSPLHF. CDR3 coding DNA: TGTGCCAGCAGCGAAAACCGGGACAGGGGGCGGTCACCCCTCCACTTT. The chain uses TRBV7-6 and TRBJ1-6; 12 nucleotides agree with TRBD1. Germline CDR1 is SGHVS and CDR2 is FNYEAQ. This CDR3 is built from 16 residues. The junction had 9 bases not matched to a gene; V was cut back by 5 bases and J by 10 bases.

This clone was observed a handful of times. This chain uses TRBV7-3 with TRBJ1-5; a possible D gene is TRBD1 (5 bases). Germline V lookup: CDR1 SGHTA, CDR2 FQGTGA. The CDR3 runs to 14 residues. V lost 5 bases and J 7 bases, leaving 15 bases between the germline ends. The CDR3 loop reads CASSPSGGKQPQHF. The CDR3, as DNA: TGTGCCAGCAGCCCTTCCGGGGGGAAACAGCCCCAGCATTTT.

This chain joins TRBV30 and TRBJ1-4; possibly TRBD1 for D (5 bases). V lost 0 bases and J 2 bases, leaving 7 bases between the germline ends. This CDR3 has 14 residues. Germline V gene sequence: CDR1 GTSNPN, CDR2 SVGIG (reference sequence). CDR3 coding DNA: TGTGCCTGGAGTGTACGGGGGACTAATGAAAAACTGTTTTTT. Protein sequence: CAWSVRGTNEKLFF.

This clone came up a few times. The chain has TRBV7-3 and TRBJ2-1, with a possible D match to TRBD2 (7 bases). In germline, CDR1 is SGHTA, CDR2 FQGTGA. Trimming removed 5 bases at V and 3 bases at J, with 20 bases between. The CDR3 spans 17 residues. The CDR3 protein is CASSPGRGRGNYNEQFF. CDR3 DNA sequence: TGTGCCAGCAGCCCCGGCCGGGGGAGGGGGAACTACAATGAGCAGTTCTTC.

The genes are TRBV7-9 and TRBJ2-3; 9 bases map to TRBD2. There are 17 residues in the CDR3. V dropped 0 bases and J dropped 0; count of bases not matched to a gene: 4. CDR1 and CDR2 from the germline V gene are SEHNR and FQNEAQ (reference sequence). The CDR3 DNA sequence: TGTGCCAGCAGCTTAGCTAGCGGGGGTTCTAGCACAGATACGCAGTATTTT. Amino acid sequence: CASSLASGGSSTDTQYF.

The chain employs TRBV3-1 (or the pseudogene TRBV3-2) and TRBJ1-5; tentative D call: TRBD1 (5 bases). V was cut by 1 base and J by 0 bases, with 10 bases left in between. The germline V gene encodes CDR1 LGHDT and CDR2 YNNKEL (reference sequence). The CDR3 runs 16 residues. This CDR3 is CASSQGLGLSNQPQHF. CDR3 coding DNA: TGTGCCAGCAGCCAAGGTCTGGGACTTAGCAATCAGCCCCAGCATTTT.

This clone was detected a few times. The gene calls are TRBV5-6 and TRBJ2-2; 8 positions agree with TRBD1. CDR3 size: 15 residues. Germline lookup yields CDR1 SGHDT and CDR2 YYEEEE. V lost 4 bases and J lost 3; bases outside the gene matches: 5. This CDR3 reads CASSTGTGYTGELFF. The CDR3, as DNA: TGTGCCAGCAGCACCGGGACAGGCTACACCGGGGAGCTGTTTTTT.

The chain carries TRBV9 and TRBJ2-1, with 10 nucleotides matching TRBD2. Germline V gene data show CDR1 as SGDLS and CDR2 as YYNGEE. The CDR3 consists of 18 residues. The V gene end was trimmed by 0 bases and the J gene end by 0 bases; junction bases not matched to a gene: 6. The CDR3 sequence: CASSVALAGPSSYNEQFF. The CDR3 DNA reads as TGTGCCAGCAGCGTAGCACTAGCGGGACCTAGCTCCTACAATGAGCAGTTCTTC.

V and J are TRBV2 and TRBJ1-2; 7 bases line up with TRBD1. There are 13 residues in the CDR3. Germline CDR1 reads SNHLY; CDR2 reads FYNNEI. Losses at the gene ends were 6 bases for V and 5 bases for J; bases not matched to a gene: 6. This CDR3 is CASSPTGLYGYTF. The CDR3 DNA follows: TGTGCCAGCAGCCCGACAGGGTTGTATGGCTACACCTTC.